This T cell receptor (beta chain) was captured in a study of T-cell reconstitution after alpha-beta-depleted transplantation in children. Unique molecular identifiers were used in preparing the TCRbeta library. TCRdb used MiXCR to reprocess the PCR reads, holding one entry per CDR3 protein. The data hold 350,000 to 400,000 distinct CDR3 sequences, with roughly 20% observed a single time. The CDR3 extends over 16 amino acids. V lost 0 bases, J lost 6 bases, and 21 bases lay in between. Per the germline V gene, CDR1 is DFQATT and CDR2 is SNEGSKA (reference sequence). The sequenced sample was PBMCs from the stem cell graft donor, obtained from the stem cell graft. The chain couples TRBV20-1 to TRBJ2-7; a weak D match, TRBD1 (7 bases). This sequence originates from a human donor who donated a stem cell graft to a child with acute myeloid leukemia. CDR3 sequence reads: CSARDPRGQGGPEQYF. The CDR3 bases are TGCAGTGCTAGAGATCCAAGAGGCCAGGGGGGTCCCGAGCAGTACTTC.